A selection of T cell receptor beta chains follows, all from one sample in a study of blood T cell repertoires in COVID-19. The table came from immunoSEQ multiplex PCR; TCRdb's copy has only in-frame clones and leaves some out. This sample carries 65,000 to 70,000 clones, approximately 83% of them seen once, and the ten largest clones take 15% to 20%. The specimen was peripheral blood. The origin of the receptors is a man in his forties or fifties with COVID-19, enrolled during active disease. CDR3s include the opening cysteine and the closing phenylalanine or tryptophan. Rows may omit the clone size; those that give it use once, few, many or a size class.

j_call,clone_size,v_call,cdr3_aa
TRBJ2-7,NA,TRBV10-1,CASSESGQNHEQYF
TRBJ2-1,NA,TRBV6-5,CASSYRITATYNEQFF
TRBJ1-1,NA,TRBV13,CASRRDLGYTEAFF
TRBJ1-2,NA,TRBV3-1/TRBV3-2,CASSPGHSYGYTF
TRBJ1-4,NA,TRBV5-1,CASSRDRGNEKLFF
TRBJ1-5,few,TRBV27,CASSLAGRPILIYSNQPQHF
TRBJ2-3,NA,TRBV14,CASSPVGVTYTQYF
TRBJ2-3,NA,TRBV5-4,CASSLGSGGFYTQYF
TRBJ2-7,NA,TRBV3-1/TRBV3-2,CASSPDRYEQYF
TRBJ1-5,NA,TRBV27,CASRSWPSQGGQPQHF
TRBJ1-4,NA,TRBV9,CASSQTGATNEKLFF
TRBJ1-1,NA,TRBV11-1,CASSGGTGADTEAFF
TRBJ1-1,NA,TRBV11-2,CASSQTAGGWAEAFF
TRBJ2-1,NA,TRBV30,CAWRERGSYNEQFF
TRBJ1-1,NA,TRBV5-1,CASGNWRDGANTEAFF
TRBJ2-1,NA,TRBV4-1,CASSPENREQFF
TRBJ2-1,few,TRBV10-3,CAISVLAGTSYNEQFF
TRBJ1-1,NA,TRBV7-9,CASSPRASGTEAFF
TRBJ2-7,NA,TRBV29-1,CSVTSSPYEQYF
TRBJ1-2,NA,TRBV11-2,CASSRYDRGPYGYTF
TRBJ1-4,NA,TRBV5-6,CASSGPGQGRRTNEKLFF
TRBJ1-2,NA,TRBV3-1/TRBV3-2,CASSLAGSKYGYTF
TRBJ2-1,once,TRBV27,CASTDGSSYNEQFF
TRBJ1-3,once,TRBV9,CASSVGNRGTVDTIYF
TRBJ1-1,once,TRBV6-5,CASRGAGGSEAFF
TRBJ1-1,few,TRBV10-2,CASNSGQMTEAFF
TRBJ2-5,NA,TRBV27,CASSYPGETQYF